Detailed here is one T cell receptor beta chain. An even split of each subset's genomic DNA across several immunoSEQ plates was performed. TCRdb keeps only in-frame clones here, not all; method: immunoSEQ multiplex PCR. Of about 380,000 clones in the sample, around 96% were seen once. Within Nashville, Tennessee resided all donors, each a Caucasian adult. Germline values: CDR1 SGHAT, CDR2 FQNNGV. Trimming removed 5 bases from V and 6 bases from J; junction bases left unmatched: 11. The CDR3 covers 15 residues. The sample belongs to a study of shared clonotypes between healthy human individuals. Sequencing input: memory CD8+ T cells sorted from blood. As for subset: CD45RO+ cells pooled with CCR7-negative TemRA cells. This clonotype was obtained from a young man in good health. The rearrangement uses TRBV11-2 and TRBJ1-1; 8 bases line up with TRBD1. This CDR3 is CASSTPTGATAEAFF. The CDR3 DNA reads TGTGCCAGCAGCACCCCGACAGGGGCAACCGCTGAAGCTTTCTTT.